This entry concerns a single T cell receptor (beta chain). What this receptor recognizes is not known. No much larger clone exists at a distance of one base, and base qualities are not known. This record belongs to a study of OX40 agonist ivuxolimab in advanced cancers. Context from the whole study: Ivuxolimab was a fully human IgG2 agonistic monoclonal antibody targeting the costimulatory receptor OX40 (CD134). Among the roughly 52 dose-escalation patients, 19 had hepatocellular carcinoma, 15 or so melanoma, 9 renal cell carcinoma and 9 head and neck cancer. A male proportion of almost 85% and a mean age of about 60 years, ranging from roughly 23 to 80, were recorded for the dose-escalation cohort. Peripheral TCRbeta sequencing was intended to test whether TCR sequence diversity was altered and clonal T-cell expansion was caused by ivuxolimab. The paper covers the monotherapy dose-escalation part of the phase I ivuxolimab trial, which included N of about 50 patients. Three dose-escalation patients achieved partial responses, one with hepatocellular carcinoma and two with cutaneous melanoma. Patients were allowed to have had prior anti-PD-1, anti-PD-L1 or anti-CTLA-4 therapy, and approximately 41% of the dose-escalation patients had previously received checkpoint inhibitors. Intravenous ivuxolimab was administered to patients every 2 weeks at six dose levels: 0.01, 0.1, 0.3, 1.5, 3 and 10 mg/kg. Findings and caveats that apply to the study as a whole: The antigen specificity of the clonally expanded peripheral T cells was not determined. At doses of 0.1 to 3.0 mg/kg, clonal expansion of both CD4+ and CD8+ T cells in blood was seen between baseline and week 6. Low levels of normalized T-cell clonal expansion were also seen in some nonresponding patients. In the 0.1-3.0 mg/kg groups, partial responders were among the patients with the lowest normalized peripheral clonal expansion, particularly in CD8+ T cells. On average, CD8+ T cells showed more expanded clones than CD4+ T cells after ivuxolimab.

Genomic DNA was isolated from the sorted cells so that the TCRbeta CDR3 region could be sequenced. The immunoSEQ Assay was used to sequence the TCRbeta CDR3 regions. TCRdb mirrors the immuneACCESS table, restricted to in-frame sequences. Some clones are absent from its copies; in checked studies, under half trace to an unresolved V gene, and the reason for the others is unknown. The sample yields tens of thousands of clones; about 85% were counted once. The top ten constitute less than 6.5% of the sample. CDR1 and CDR2 were assigned from the germline V gene as MGHRA and YSYEKL. Trimming takes 0 bases off V and 5 bases off J; junction bases not matched to a gene: 14. CDR3 length: 18 amino acids, cysteine to phenylalanine. The CDR3 DNA has 54 bases and is translated from base 1. The trial excluded patients who had a history of autoimmune disease or were on systemic immunosuppression. Peripheral blood for TCR sequencing was drawn from every dose cohort at baseline, at cycle 4 day 1 and at cycle 7 day 1. The samples were drawn from a first-in-human, open-label, multicenter phase I dose-escalation trial of ivuxolimab. Adults with locally advanced or metastatic head and neck squamous cell, hepatocellular, melanoma or renal cell carcinoma were enrolled in the trial. Before TCR sequencing, CD4+ T cells and CD8+ T cells were sorted from peripheral blood as separate populations.

Sequences were derived from CD4+ or CD8+ T cells sorted from blood, sampled in a trial of the OX40 agonist ivuxolimab. The receptor comes from an adult with an advanced solid tumor such as melanoma, head and neck, liver or kidney cancer. The chain was built from TRBV4-1 and TRBJ2-7, and 9 junction bases match TRBD1. The DNA is TGCGCCAGCAGCCAAGAGTCGGCTAACCGGGGACAGGGCGACGAGCAGTACTTC. Its protein product is CASSQESANRGQGDEQYF.